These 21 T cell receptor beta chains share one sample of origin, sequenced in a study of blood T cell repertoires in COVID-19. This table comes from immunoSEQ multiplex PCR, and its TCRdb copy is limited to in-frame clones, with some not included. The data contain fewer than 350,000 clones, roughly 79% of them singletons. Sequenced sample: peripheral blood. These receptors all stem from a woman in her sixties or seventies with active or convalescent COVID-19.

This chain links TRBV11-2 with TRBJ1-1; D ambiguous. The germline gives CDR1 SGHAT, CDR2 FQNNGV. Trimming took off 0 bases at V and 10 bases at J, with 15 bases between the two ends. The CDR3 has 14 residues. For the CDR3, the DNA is TGTGCCAGCAGCTTAGATTTCGAGGGCAGGACAGCTTTCTTT. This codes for CASSLDFEGRTAFF. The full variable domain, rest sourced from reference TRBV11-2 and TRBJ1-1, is EAGVAQSPRYKIIEKRQSVAFWCNPISGHATLYWYQQILGQGPKLLIQFQNNGVVDDSQLPKDRFSAERLKGVDSTLKIQPAKLEDSAVYLCASSLDFEGRTAFFGQGTRLTVV.

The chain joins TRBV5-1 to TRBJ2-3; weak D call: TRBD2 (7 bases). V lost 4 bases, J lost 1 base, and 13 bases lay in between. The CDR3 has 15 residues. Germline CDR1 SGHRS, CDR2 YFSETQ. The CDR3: CASSPGGLGTDTQYF. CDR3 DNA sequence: TGCGCCAGCAGCCCGGGGGGCCTTGGCACAGATACGCAGTATTTT.

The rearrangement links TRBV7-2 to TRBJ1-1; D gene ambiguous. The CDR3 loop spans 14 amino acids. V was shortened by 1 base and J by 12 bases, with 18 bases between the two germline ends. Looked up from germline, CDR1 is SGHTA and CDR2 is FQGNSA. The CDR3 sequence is CASSLEIPGRETFF. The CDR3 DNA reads TGTGCCAGCAGCTTAGAGATCCCGGGTAGAGAAACTTTCTTT.

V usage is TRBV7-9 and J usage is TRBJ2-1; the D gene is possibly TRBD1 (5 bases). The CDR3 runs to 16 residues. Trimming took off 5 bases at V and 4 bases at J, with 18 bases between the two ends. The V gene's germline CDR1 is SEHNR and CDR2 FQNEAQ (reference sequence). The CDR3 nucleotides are TGTGCCAGCAGCCGACGTGACAAGGGGCAGTACAATGAGCAGTTCTTC. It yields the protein CASSRRDKGQYNEQFF. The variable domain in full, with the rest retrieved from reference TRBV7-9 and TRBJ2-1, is DTGVSQNPRHKITKRGQNVTFRCDPISEHNRLYWYRQTLGQGPEFLTYFQNEAQLEKSRLLSDRFSAERPKGSFSTLEIQRTEQGDSAMYLCASSRRDKGQYNEQFFGPGTRLTVL.

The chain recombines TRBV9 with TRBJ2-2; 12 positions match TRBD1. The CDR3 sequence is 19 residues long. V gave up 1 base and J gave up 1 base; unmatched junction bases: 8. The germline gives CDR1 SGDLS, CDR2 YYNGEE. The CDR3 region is CASSVTGTGGYGNTGELFF. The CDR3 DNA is TGTGCCAGCAGCGTAACCGGGACAGGGGGCTACGGGAACACCGGGGAGCTGTTTTTT.

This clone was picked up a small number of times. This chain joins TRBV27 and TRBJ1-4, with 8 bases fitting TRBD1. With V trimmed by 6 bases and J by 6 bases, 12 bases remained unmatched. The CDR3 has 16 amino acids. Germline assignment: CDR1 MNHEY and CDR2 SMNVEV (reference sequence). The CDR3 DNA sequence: TGTGCCAGCAGGACAGGGGCCCGCGCGGCTTATGAAAAACTGTTTTTT. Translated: CASRTGARAAYEKLFF.

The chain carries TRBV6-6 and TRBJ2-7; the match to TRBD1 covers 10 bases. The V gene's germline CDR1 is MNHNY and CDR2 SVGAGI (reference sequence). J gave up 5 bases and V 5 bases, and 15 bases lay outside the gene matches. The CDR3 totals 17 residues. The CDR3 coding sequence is TGTGCCAGCAGTCAGACTCCCCCGGGACAGGGGTTTCACGAGCAGTACTTC. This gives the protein CASSQTPPGQGFHEQYF.

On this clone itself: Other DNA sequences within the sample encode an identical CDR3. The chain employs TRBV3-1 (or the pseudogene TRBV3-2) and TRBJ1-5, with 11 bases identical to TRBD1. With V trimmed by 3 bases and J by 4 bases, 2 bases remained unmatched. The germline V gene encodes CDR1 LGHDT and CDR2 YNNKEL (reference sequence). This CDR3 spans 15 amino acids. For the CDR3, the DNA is TGTGCCAGCAGCCACGGGACAGGGGGGAATCAGCCCCAGCATTTT. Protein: CASSHGTGGNQPQHF.

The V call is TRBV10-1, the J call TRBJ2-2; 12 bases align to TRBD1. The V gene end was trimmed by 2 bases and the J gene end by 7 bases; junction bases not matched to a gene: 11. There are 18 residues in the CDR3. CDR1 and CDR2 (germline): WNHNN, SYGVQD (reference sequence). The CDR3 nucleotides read TGCGCCAGCAGTGAGGGGGGATGGGACAGGGGGCGGAACGGGGAGCTGTTTTTT. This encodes CASSEGGWDRGRNGELFF.

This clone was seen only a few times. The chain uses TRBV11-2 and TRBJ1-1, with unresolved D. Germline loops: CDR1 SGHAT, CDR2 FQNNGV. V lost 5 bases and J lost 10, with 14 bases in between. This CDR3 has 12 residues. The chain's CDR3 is CASSLLGAAAFF. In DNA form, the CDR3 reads TGTGCCAGCAGCCTACTGGGCGCCGCAGCTTTCTTT.

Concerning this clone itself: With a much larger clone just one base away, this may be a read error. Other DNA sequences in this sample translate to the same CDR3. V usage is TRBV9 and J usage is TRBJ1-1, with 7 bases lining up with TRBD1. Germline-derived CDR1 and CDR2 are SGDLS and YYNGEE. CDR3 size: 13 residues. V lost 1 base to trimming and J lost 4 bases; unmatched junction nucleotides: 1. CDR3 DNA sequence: TGTGCCAGCAGCGTACAGGGGGGCACTGAAGCTTTCTTT. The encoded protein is CASSVQGGTEAFF.

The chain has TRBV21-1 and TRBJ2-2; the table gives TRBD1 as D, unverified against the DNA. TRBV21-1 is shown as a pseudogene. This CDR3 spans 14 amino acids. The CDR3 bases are TGTGCCAGCAGCACCGGACAGGGGGACGGGGAGCTGTTTTTT. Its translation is CASSTGQGDGELFF.

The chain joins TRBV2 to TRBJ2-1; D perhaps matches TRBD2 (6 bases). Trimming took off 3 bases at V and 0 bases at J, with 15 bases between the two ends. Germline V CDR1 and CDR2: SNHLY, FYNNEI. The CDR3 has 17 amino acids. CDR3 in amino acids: CASSDGRGVDSYNEQFF. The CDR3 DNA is TGTGCCAGCAGTGACGGGAGAGGGGTGGACTCCTACAATGAGCAGTTCTTC.

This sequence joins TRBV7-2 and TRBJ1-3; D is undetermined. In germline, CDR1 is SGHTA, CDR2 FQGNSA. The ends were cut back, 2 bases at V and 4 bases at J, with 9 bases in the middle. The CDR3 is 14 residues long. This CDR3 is CASSLPGRGNTIYF. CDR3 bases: TGTGCCAGCAGCTTACCAGGTCGAGGAAACACCATATATTTT.

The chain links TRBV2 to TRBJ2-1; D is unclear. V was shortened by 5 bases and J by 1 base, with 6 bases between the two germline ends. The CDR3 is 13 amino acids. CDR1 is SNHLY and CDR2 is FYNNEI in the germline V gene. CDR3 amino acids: CASSKQSYNEQFF. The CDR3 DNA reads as TGTGCCAGCAGTAAACAATCCTACAATGAGCAGTTCTTC. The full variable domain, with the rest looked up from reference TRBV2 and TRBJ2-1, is EPEVTQTPSHQVTQMGQEVILRCVPISNHLYFYWYRQILGQKVEFLVSFYNNEISEKSEIFDDQFSVERPDGSNFTLKIRSTKLEDSAMYFCASSKQSYNEQFFGPGTRLTVL.

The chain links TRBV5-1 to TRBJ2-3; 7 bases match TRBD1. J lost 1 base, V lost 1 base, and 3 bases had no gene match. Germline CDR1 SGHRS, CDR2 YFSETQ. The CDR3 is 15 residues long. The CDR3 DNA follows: TGCGCCAGCAGCTTGTGGGACAGACGCACAGATACGCAGTATTTT. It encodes CASSLWDRRTDTQYF.

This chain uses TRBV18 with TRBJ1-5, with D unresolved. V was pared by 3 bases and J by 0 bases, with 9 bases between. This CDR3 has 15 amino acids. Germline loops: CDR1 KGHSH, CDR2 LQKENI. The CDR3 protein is CASSPRRYSNQPQHF. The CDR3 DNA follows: TGTGCCAGCTCACCCCGGCGGTATAGCAATCAGCCCCAGCATTTT.

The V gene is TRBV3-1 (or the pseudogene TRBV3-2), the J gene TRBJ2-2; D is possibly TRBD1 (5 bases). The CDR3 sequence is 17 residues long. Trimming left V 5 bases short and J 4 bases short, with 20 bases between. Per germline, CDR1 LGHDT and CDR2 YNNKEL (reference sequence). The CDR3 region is CASSSAWGLVSTGELFF. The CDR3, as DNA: TGTGCCAGCAGCTCAGCCTGGGGCTTGGTTAGCACCGGGGAGCTGTTTTTT.

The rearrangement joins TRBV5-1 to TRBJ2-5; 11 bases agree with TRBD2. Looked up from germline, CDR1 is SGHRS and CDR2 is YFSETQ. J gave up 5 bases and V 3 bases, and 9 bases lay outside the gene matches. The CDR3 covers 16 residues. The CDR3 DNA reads TGCGCCAGCAGCTGGGGTAGCGGGGGGGCCCGGGAGACCCAGTACTTC. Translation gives CASSWGSGGARETQYF.

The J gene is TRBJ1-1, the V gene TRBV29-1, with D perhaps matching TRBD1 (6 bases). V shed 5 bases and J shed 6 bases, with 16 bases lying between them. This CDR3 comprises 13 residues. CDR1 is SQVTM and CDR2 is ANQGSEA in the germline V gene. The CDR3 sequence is CSVQSRGVPEAFF. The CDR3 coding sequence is TGCAGCGTTCAAAGCAGGGGTGTTCCTGAAGCTTTCTTT.

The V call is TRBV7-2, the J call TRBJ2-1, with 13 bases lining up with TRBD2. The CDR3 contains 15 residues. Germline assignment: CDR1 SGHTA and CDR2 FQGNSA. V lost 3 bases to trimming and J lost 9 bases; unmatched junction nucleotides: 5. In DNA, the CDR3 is TGTGCCAGCAGCTTCACTAGCGGGGGGGCCAGTGAGCAGTTCTTC. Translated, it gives CASSFTSGGASEQFF.